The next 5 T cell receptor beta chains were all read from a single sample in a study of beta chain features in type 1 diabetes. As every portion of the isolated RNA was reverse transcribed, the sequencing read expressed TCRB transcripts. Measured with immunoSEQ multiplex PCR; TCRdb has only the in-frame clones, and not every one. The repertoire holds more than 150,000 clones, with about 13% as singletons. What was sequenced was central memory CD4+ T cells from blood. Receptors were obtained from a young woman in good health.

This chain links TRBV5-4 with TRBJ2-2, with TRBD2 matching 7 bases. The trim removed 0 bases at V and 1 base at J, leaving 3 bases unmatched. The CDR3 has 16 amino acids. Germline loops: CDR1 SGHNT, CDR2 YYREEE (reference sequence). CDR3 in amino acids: CASSLGQRENTGELFF. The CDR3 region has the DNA TGTGCCAGCAGCTTGGGGCAGCGGGAGAACACCGGGGAGCTGTTTTTT.

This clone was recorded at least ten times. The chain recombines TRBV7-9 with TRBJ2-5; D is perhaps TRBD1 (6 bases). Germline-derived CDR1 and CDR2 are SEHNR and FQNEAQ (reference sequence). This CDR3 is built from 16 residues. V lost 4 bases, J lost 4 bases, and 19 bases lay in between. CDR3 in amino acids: CASSSPIRGEGETQYF. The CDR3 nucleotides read TGTGCCAGCAGCTCCCCCATCAGGGGAGAGGGAGAGACCCAGTACTTC.

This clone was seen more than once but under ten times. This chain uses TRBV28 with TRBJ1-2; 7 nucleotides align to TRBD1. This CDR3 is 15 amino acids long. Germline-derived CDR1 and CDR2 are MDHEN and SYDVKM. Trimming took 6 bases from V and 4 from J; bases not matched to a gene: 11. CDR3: CASRPGTALTYGYTF. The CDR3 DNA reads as TGTGCCAGCAGACCCGGGACAGCGCTCACCTATGGCTACACCTTC.

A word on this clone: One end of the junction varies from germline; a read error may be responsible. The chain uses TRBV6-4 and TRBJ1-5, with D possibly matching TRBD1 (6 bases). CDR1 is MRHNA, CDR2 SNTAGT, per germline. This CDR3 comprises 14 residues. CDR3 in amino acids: CAISEDSRSGPQHF. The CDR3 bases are TGTGCCATCAGTGAGGACAGTCGCTCGGGGCCCCAGCATTTT.

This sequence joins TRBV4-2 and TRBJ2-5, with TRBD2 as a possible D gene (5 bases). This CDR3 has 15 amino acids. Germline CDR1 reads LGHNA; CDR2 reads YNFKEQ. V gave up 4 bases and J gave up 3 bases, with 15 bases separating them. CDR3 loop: CASSLGTAGKETQYF. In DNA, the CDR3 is TGTGCCAGCAGCCTCGGCACCGCGGGCAAAGAGACCCAGTACTTC.